There are many counts of the clone carrying this TCR beta chain. This record belongs to a study of Graves' ophthalmopathy and Graves' hyperthyroidism. This CDR3 has 15 amino acids. Per the germline V gene, CDR1 is MNHEY and CDR2 is SVGEGT. V lost 0 bases, J lost 5 bases, and 11 bases lay in between. As diagnostic evidence, clinical symptoms, serum thyroxine, TRAb, thyroid ultrasound and orbital computed tomography were relied upon. Scientists amplified the TCR beta CDR3 regions from RNA transcripts. First-round RT-PCR employed HTBI primers, with a second-round multiplex PCR after it. TCRdb re-analysed the multiplex PCR reads in MiXCR, keeping a single row per CDR3 protein. The data contain roughly 610,000 distinct CDR3 sequences, about a fifth of them singletons.

The origin of this receptor is a woman between 18 and 29 years old with stable Graves' hyperthyroidism. Some clones in this sample may be carry-over from other donors' samples. The specimen was peripheral blood. This chain joins TRBV6-2 or TRBV6-3 and TRBJ1-5; D ambiguous. The CDR3 loop is CASSYSFSRDQPQHF. The CDR3 nucleotides read TGTGCCAGCAGTTACTCGTTCAGTAGAGATCAGCCCCAGCATTTT.